This paragraph covers one TCR beta chain sequence. The antigen it recognizes is unknown. No clone much larger than this one lies a single base away; base qualities are absent. The entire amount of isolated RNA was reverse transcribed using the High Capacity cDNA Reverse Transcription Kit, so the sequenced TCRB transcripts were expressed ones. Deep immunoSEQ sequencing was performed on naive, central memory and regulatory T cell samples, with an average of roughly 3.3 million total reads per sample. Sorted cells were lysed in RLT buffer, and RNA was extracted using DNase-treated RNeasy Micro or Mini kits according to cell number. To prevent cross-contamination, every cell subset was processed on its own, while patient and healthy donor samples were processed together. Using the immunoSEQ multiplex PCR, TCRB sequences were amplified from cDNA into 87-bp fragments spanning the CDR3 region. Sequencing of the amplicons was done on the Illumina HiSeq platform. On the study's bioinformatics: PCR bias was computationally corrected using synthetic template baselines, reads within Hamming distance 2 were collapsed, and singletons that could not be merged were discarded. Reads were aligned against IMGT so that V, D and J genes, CDR3 length and insertions or deletions at six rearrangement sites could be assigned. Within each subset, clonotype counts were normalized to the number of sorted cells before true diversity and Gini coefficients were calculated with the tcR R package. Repertoire sharing was quantified using the overlap coefficient calculated on TCRB nucleotide sequences. TCRdb obtained this table from immuneACCESS and retained in-frame rearrangements with V and J assigned. These tables miss some clones; where compared with another copy, unresolved V genes account for less than half of the shortfall, and the remainder is unexplained. V and J calls and clone size come straight from that table; D and trimming were deduced from the DNA. The sample table contains about 160,000 clones; only one count was recorded for approximately 8.4% of them. The biggest ten clones account for 0.5% of the sample.

These data originate in a study of beta chain features in type 1 diabetes listed by TCRdb under 2018. Background on the whole study: No differences in mean age, gender distribution, total cell number or subset yield were found between patients and healthy donors. A total of around 100 million sorted cells were examined across all samples, and RNA yield correlated strongly with the number of cells per subset. The study compared the TCRB repertoires of sorted circulating CD4+ T cell subsets in recently diagnosed type 1 diabetes patients with those in matched healthy donors. Regulatory and stem cell-like memory subsets were obtained from only 8 patients and about 8 healthy donors, while naive and central memory subsets were obtained from all 28 donors.

The research as a whole found: PCR may preferentially amplify shorter templates, but because patient and control samples were amplified and corrected together, any resulting skew would affect both groups equally. Patients with type 1 diabetes made fewer insertions and deleted more nucleotides at VDJ recombination sites, implying thymic rearrangement abnormalities. Only small numbers of individuals were included in the HLA sub-analyses, which left unresolved whether HLA type had any influence on TCRB rearrangement. Naive, central memory and regulatory TCRB repertoires appeared to be more alike among patients than among healthy donors. Because cDNA rather than genomic DNA was sequenced, highly expressing activated cells could have been over-represented, although no difference in activation and CD3 levels was found between groups. A moderate but significant shortening of TCRB CDR3 length was observed in type 1 diabetes patients in all four CD4+ subsets.

From each donor, a single peripheral blood sample of around 0.12 L on average was drawn into heparinised tubes. A BD FACSAria II was used to sort naive, central memory, regulatory and stem cell-like memory CD4+ T cells with a panel that included CD45RO, CCR7, CD25, CD127, CD95 and CD27. All sorted populations exceeded 95% purity. Right away, PBMCs were isolated by Lymphoprep density gradient centrifugation and were stained directly, with no culture step. So that batch effects would be minimized, each experiment stained and sorted samples in pairs, pairing one healthy donor with one patient. The CDR1 and CDR2 encoded by the germline V gene are SGHTA and FQGNSA. From the cysteine up to the phenylalanine, the CDR3 has a length of 12 residues. Of the read, only the CDR3 DNA is kept; its 36 bases are in frame from base 1. The V and J ends are trimmed by 5 bases and 6 bases, leaving 10 bases between them.

Recombination joined TRBV7-2 with TRBJ1-2, and the D gene may be TRBD1, 6 bases matching. Input material: central memory CD4+ T cells from blood. This TCR came from a man aged 18 to 30 with type 1 diabetes. The nucleotide sequence reads as follows: TGTGCCAGCAGCCTGGACAGCCATGGCTACACCTTC. The translation is CASSLDSHGYTF.